The 19 T cell receptor beta chains listed next were all sequenced from one sample in a study of blood T cell repertoires in COVID-19. Some clones are missing from TCRdb's copy, which holds only in-frame ones; the method was immunoSEQ multiplex PCR. The top ten clones hold under 2% of a sample with 350,000 to 550,000 clones, 70% to 90% of them seen once. The sequenced material came from PBMCs or T cells enriched from blood (not recorded which). The origin of the receptors is a woman aged 18-29 years with acute COVID-19.

The chain uses TRBV19 and TRBJ2-1; D is undetermined. CDR1 and CDR2 (germline): LNHDA, SQIVND (reference sequence). There are 14 residues in the CDR3. V dropped 1 base and J dropped 4 bases, with 8 bases sitting between them. DNA of the CDR3: TGTGCCAGTAGTATAGGAGATGAGTACAATGAGCAGTTCTTC. This sequence encodes CASSIGDEYNEQFF. Supplemented by reference TRBV19 and TRBJ2-1, the full variable domain reads DGGITQSPKYLFRKEGQNVTLSCEQNLNHDAMYWYRQDPGQGLRLIYYSQIVNDFQKGDIAEGYSVSREKKESFPLTVTSAQKNPTAFYLCASSIGDEYNEQFFGPGTRLTVL.

This clone was observed a handful of times. The rearrangement uses TRBV5-1 and TRBJ2-7, with 11 nucleotides matching TRBD1. After removal of 6 bases from V and 4 bases from J, the junction contained 6 bases not matched to a gene. The CDR3 length is 14 residues. Germline V gene data show CDR1 as SGHRS and CDR2 as YFSETQ. The CDR3 loop is CASTPGTGGYEQYF. CDR3 bases: TGCGCCAGCACTCCCGGGACAGGGGGATACGAGCAGTACTTC. The full variable domain, its missing parts supplied by reference TRBV5-1 and TRBJ2-7, is KAGVTQTPRYLIKTRGQQVTLSCSPISGHRSVSWYQQTPGQGLQFLFEYFSETQRNKGNFPGRFSGRQFSNSRSEMNVSTLELGDSALYLCASTPGTGGYEQYFGPGTRLTVT.

The V call is TRBV4-3, the J call TRBJ2-7; 7 bases are shared with TRBD2. CDR3 length: 13 amino acids. With V trimmed by 3 bases and J by 3 bases, 2 bases remained unmatched. Germline V CDR1 and CDR2: LGHNA, YSLEER. The CDR3 is CASSQASGYEQYF. The CDR3 DNA reads as TGCGCCAGCAGCCAGGCTAGCGGCTACGAGCAGTACTTC.

On this clone: Different DNA sequences within this sample yield the same CDR3. The chain carries TRBV14 and TRBJ1-2; 7 positions agree with TRBD1. The CDR3 is made up of 19 amino acids. Germline V lookup: CDR1 SGHDN, CDR2 FVKESK. After removal of 4 bases from V and 6 bases from J, the junction contained 23 bases not matched to a gene. CDR3 sequence: CASSRLRGKGQFSDNGYTF. DNA for the CDR3: TGTGCCAGCAGCCGGCTAAGAGGAAAGGGACAGTTTTCTGACAATGGCTACACCTTC.

The chain couples TRBV27 to TRBJ2-7; 8 bases align to TRBD2. Germline trimming cut 2 bases from V and 1 base from J; bases unmatched to any gene: 4. This CDR3 has 15 amino acids. Germline CDR1 MNHEY, CDR2 SMNVEV (reference sequence). This chain's CDR3 is CASSLVSSGSYEQYF. CDR3 DNA sequence: TGTGCCAGCAGTTTAGTTTCTAGCGGGTCCTACGAGCAGTACTTC.

This chain connects TRBV2 to TRBJ2-7; tentative D call: TRBD2 (5 bases). Trimming left V 2 bases short and J 1 base short, with 6 bases between. Germline V gives CDR1 SNHLY, CDR2 FYNNEI. There are 13 residues in the CDR3. The CDR3 region is CASSESGSYEQYF. The DNA of the CDR3 is TGTGCCAGCAGTGAAAGCGGATCCTACGAGCAGTACTTC.

The chain couples TRBV19 to TRBJ1-2, with D maybe TRBD1 (5 bases). The V end lost 3 bases, the J end lost 5 bases, and 25 bases lay between the germline ends. This CDR3 spans 18 amino acids. Germline CDR1 LNHDA, CDR2 SQIVND (reference sequence). CDR3 region: CASSIGGRKGRKGYGYTF. In DNA, the CDR3 is TGTGCCAGTAGTATCGGGGGACGAAAGGGCCGAAAGGGGTATGGCTACACCTTC.

The chain's CDR3 is CASSPKGSGGNTIYF. As DNA, the CDR3 is TGTGCCAGCAGCCCAAAGGGGAGCGGGGGAAACACCATATATTTT. The gene calls are TRBV7-9 and TRBJ1-3, with D perhaps TRBD1 (5 bases). The germline V and J ends were trimmed by 5 bases and 4 bases, with 15 bases remaining between them. This CDR3 spans 15 amino acids. The germline gives CDR1 SEHNR, CDR2 FQNEAQ (reference sequence).

This clone is a singleton in its sample. This sequence joins TRBV12-3 or TRBV12-4 and TRBJ2-2; 7 positions agree with TRBD1. The CDR3 has 13 residues. With 4 bases clipped from V and 6 bases from J, the junction kept 2 bases outside the gene matches. CDR3 nucleotide sequence: TGTGCCAGCAGTTCTGGACAGGCCGGGGAGCTGTTTTTT. Translation: CASSSGQAGELFF.

The chain employs TRBV5-4 and TRBJ1-2; D is perhaps TRBD1 (6 bases). CDR3 length: 16 residues. V was shortened by 4 bases and J by 6 bases, with 22 bases between the two germline ends. In germline, CDR1 is SGHNT, CDR2 YYREEE (reference sequence). The CDR3 DNA reads as TGTGCCAGCAGCCCCGGGGGGGGGCGGCCCGGGGATGGCTACACCTTC. This sequence encodes CASSPGGGRPGDGYTF.

V is TRBV6-6 and J is TRBJ1-1; D perhaps matches TRBD1 (6 bases). Between the trimmed V and J ends, which lost 5 bases and 6 bases, there was a span of 19 bases. This CDR3 has 15 amino acids. Per germline, CDR1 MNHNY and CDR2 SVGAGI (reference sequence). The CDR3 here is CASSAVFNRAPEAFF. Here the CDR3 DNA reads TGTGCCAGCAGTGCCGTTTTTAACAGGGCCCCTGAAGCTTTCTTT.

The chain recombines TRBV7-8 with TRBJ1-1; TRBD1 is a possible D gene (5 bases). The germline gives CDR1 SGHVS, CDR2 FQNEAQ. V lost 6 bases, J lost 0 bases, and 8 bases lay in between. There are 13 residues in the CDR3. CDR3: CASRKGVNTEAFF. In nucleotides, the CDR3 is TGTGCCAGCAGGAAAGGGGTGAACACTGAAGCTTTCTTT.

CDR3 amino acids: CASRQPGLYEQYF. The CDR3 nucleotides read TGTGCCAGCAGGCAACCGGGACTTTACGAGCAGTACTTC. The genes are TRBV28 and TRBJ2-7; TRBD2 is a possible D gene (6 bases). Per germline, CDR1 MDHEN and CDR2 SYDVKM. Trimming shortened V by 6 bases and J by 4 bases, and 13 bases separated the two germline ends. The CDR3 length is 13 residues.

V usage is TRBV27 and J usage is TRBJ1-2, with 9 nucleotides matching TRBD1. Trimming removed 2 bases from V and 7 bases from J; junction bases left unmatched: 8. The germline gives CDR1 MNHEY, CDR2 SMNVEV (reference sequence). CDR3 size: 15 residues. CDR3 sequence reads: CASSLMWTGEGGYTF. The CDR3 region has the DNA TGTGCCAGCAGTTTAATGTGGACAGGGGAGGGTGGCTACACCTTC.

The chain links TRBV10-3 to TRBJ2-3; TRBD2 aligns across 7 bases. The germline V gene encodes CDR1 ENHRY and CDR2 SYGVKD. With 6 bases clipped from V and 6 bases from J, the junction kept 12 bases outside the gene matches. CDR3 length: 15 amino acids. CDR3 DNA sequence: TGTGCCATCAGGCCCGGACTAGGTGGTGTGGATACGCAGTATTTT. Amino acid sequence: CAIRPGLGGVDTQYF.

The gene calls are TRBV2 and TRBJ1-4; the D gene is possibly TRBD1 (5 bases). Germline CDR1 reads SNHLY; CDR2 reads FYNNEI. The CDR3 has 13 amino acids. Trimming left V 7 bases short and J 7 bases short, with 13 bases between. The CDR3 nucleotides read TGTGCCAGCAAGTGGTCGGGGGGTGAAAAACTGTTTTTT. Translation: CASKWSGGEKLFF.

This chain links TRBV13 with TRBJ2-7; D is unclear. This CDR3 contains 11 residues. V was pared by 6 bases and J by 5 bases, with 8 bases between. Germline values: CDR1 PRHDT, CDR2 FYEKMQ (reference sequence). The CDR3 spells CASSRGDEQYF. The CDR3, as DNA: TGTGCCAGCAGTCGCGGAGACGAGCAGTACTTC.

The J gene is TRBJ2-7, the V gene TRBV12-3 or TRBV12-4, with 8 positions matching TRBD1. The V and J ends lost 8 bases and 5 bases, in that order; junction bases with no gene match: 5. This CDR3 has 12 amino acids. CDR3 in DNA: TGTGCCAGCTCAGGGGGCAGCCACGAGCAGTACTTC. This translates into CASSGGSHEQYF.

This clone has just one count. The V call is TRBV19, the J call TRBJ2-7; 7 nucleotides agree with TRBD2. After removal of 5 bases from V and 3 bases from J, the junction contained 7 bases not matched to a gene. The CDR3 runs 14 residues. The germline gives CDR1 LNHDA, CDR2 SQIVND (reference sequence). DNA of the CDR3: TGTGCCAGTAGTCGGGGGGACCTTCTCTACGAGCAGTACTTC. Its translation: CASSRGDLLYEQYF. The variable domain in full, with the rest retrieved from reference TRBV19 and TRBJ2-7, is DGGITQSPKYLFRKEGQNVTLSCEQNLNHDAMYWYRQDPGQGLRLIYYSQIVNDFQKGDIAEGYSVSREKKESFPLTVTSAQKNPTAFYLCASSRGDLLYEQYFGPGTRLTVT.